Below, one TCR beta chain is given with its context. The data belong to a study of blood T cell repertoires in COVID-19. About the research overall: Sites in the United States, Italy and Spain provided acute and convalescent COVID-19 samples.

Losses at the gene ends were 5 bases for V and 4 bases for J; bases not matched to a gene: 7. The CDR3 runs to 15 residues. CDR1 is MNHEY and CDR2 is SVGEGT in the germline V gene. Authors' analysis steps: By means of reference gene primer amplification, nucleated cell counts were estimated. The protocol was immunoSEQ multiplex PCR, while the TCRdb copy is restricted to in-frame clones and leaves out a portion. That table supplies the V and J calls and clone size; D and trimming were determined from the DNA. This sample has more than 150,000 clones; around 80% occur once, and the top ten carry under 3%.

The sequence derives from a woman in her sixties with acute or convalescent COVID-19. The chain joins TRBV6-2 or TRBV6-3 to TRBJ1-2; 10 bases are a match to TRBD1. The sequenced sample consisted of peripheral blood. CDR3 bases: TGTGCCAGCAGTCCGGGACAGGGGCGTAGCTATGGCTACACCTTC. Protein sequence: CASSPGQGRSYGYTF.